The entry below gives a single T cell receptor beta chain sequence along with its context. This sample is part of a study of identical twins. TCRdb redid the calling of the 5' RACE reads with MiXCR, one entry per CDR3 protein. The sample includes under 350,000 distinct CDR3 sequences, less than 9.5% of them seen just once. The same sample was also studied in work on yellow fever vaccine responses in identical twins.

Material for sequencing was CD8+ T cells sorted from blood. This TCR came from a woman under 30 in good health.

In nucleotides, the CDR3 is TGTGCCAGCAGCTTGGGACAAAGACAGCCAACCTACGAGCAGTACTTC. It encodes CASSLGQRQPTYEQYF. V and J are TRBV5-5 and TRBJ2-7; possibly TRBD1 for D (5 bases). CDR3 length equals 16 residues. Trimming pared 0 bases from V and 2 bases from J, leaving 15 bases between. Germline lookup yields CDR1 SGHKS and CDR2 YYEKEE (reference sequence).